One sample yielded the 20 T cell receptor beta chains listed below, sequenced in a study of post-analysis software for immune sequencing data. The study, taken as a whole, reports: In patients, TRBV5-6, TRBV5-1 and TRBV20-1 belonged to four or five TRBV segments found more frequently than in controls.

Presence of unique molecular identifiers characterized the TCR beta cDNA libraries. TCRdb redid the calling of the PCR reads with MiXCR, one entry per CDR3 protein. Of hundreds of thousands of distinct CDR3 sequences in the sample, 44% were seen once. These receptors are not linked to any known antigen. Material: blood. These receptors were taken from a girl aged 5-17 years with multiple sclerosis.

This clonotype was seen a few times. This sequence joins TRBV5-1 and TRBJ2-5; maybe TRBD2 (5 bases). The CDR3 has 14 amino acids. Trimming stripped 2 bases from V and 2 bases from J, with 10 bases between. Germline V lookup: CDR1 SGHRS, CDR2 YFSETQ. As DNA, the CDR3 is TGCGCCAGCAGCTTCGGCTCGGGGCAAGAGACCCAGTACTTC. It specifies CASSFGSGQETQYF.

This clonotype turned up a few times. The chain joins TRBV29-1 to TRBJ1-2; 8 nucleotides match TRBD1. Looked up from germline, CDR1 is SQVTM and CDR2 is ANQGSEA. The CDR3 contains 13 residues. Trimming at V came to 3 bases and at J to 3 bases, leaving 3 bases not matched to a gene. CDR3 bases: TGCAGCGTTGACCAGGGGGCGGACTATGGCTACACCTTC. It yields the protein CSVDQGADYGYTF.

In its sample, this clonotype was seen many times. CDR3 protein: CASSWGPPYEQYF. CDR3 coding DNA: TGTGCCAGCAGCTGGGGACCTCCCTACGAGCAGTACTTC. The chain uses TRBV5-6 and TRBJ2-5; D may match TRBD1 or TRBD2 (5 bases each). The J call is doubtful: the DNA matches TRBJ2-7 better. From germline, CDR1 is SGHDT and CDR2 YYEEEE. The CDR3 totals 13 residues.

In DNA form, the CDR3 reads TGTGCCACCAGCAGAGATCCGAAAGAGACCCAGTACTTC. Translation: CATSRDPKETQYF. The chain employs TRBV15 and TRBJ2-5; D gene uncertain. The CDR3 covers 13 residues. Per the germline V gene, CDR1 is LNHNV and CDR2 is YYDKDF (reference sequence). Trimming stripped 0 bases from V and 3 bases from J, with 5 bases between.

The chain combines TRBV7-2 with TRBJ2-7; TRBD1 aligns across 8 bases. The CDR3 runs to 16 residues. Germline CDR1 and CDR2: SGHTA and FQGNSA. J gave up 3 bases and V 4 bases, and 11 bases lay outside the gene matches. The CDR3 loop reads CASSSNRATGGYEQYF. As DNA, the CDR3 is TGTGCCAGCAGCTCTAACCGCGCTACAGGGGGCTACGAGCAGTACTTC.

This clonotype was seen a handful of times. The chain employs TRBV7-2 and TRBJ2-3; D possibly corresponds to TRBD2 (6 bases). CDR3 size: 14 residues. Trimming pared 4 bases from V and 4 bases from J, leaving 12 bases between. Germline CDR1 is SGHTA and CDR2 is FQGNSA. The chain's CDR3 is CASSYGGPPDTQYF. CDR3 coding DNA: TGTGCCAGCAGCTACGGAGGGCCCCCAGATACGCAGTATTTT.

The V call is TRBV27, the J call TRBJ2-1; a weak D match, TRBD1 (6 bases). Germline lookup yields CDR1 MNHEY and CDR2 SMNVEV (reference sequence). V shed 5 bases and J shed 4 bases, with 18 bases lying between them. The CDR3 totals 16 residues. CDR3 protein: CASSRQDNSNYNEQFF. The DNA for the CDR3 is TGTGCCAGCAGTCGACAGGACAACAGTAATTACAATGAGCAGTTCTTC.

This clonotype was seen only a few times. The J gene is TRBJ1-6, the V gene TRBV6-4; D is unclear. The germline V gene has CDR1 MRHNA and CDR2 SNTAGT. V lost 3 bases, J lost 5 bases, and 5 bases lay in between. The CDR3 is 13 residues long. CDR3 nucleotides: TGTGCCAGCAGTGAAGTAGATAATTCACCCCTCCACTTT. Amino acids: CASSEVDNSPLHF.

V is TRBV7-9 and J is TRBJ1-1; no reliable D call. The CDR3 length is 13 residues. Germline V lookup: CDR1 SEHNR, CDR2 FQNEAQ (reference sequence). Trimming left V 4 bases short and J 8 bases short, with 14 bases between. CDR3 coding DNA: TGTGCCAGCAGCTCCCTAGAGCCGGGAGAAGCTTTCTTT. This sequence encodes CASSSLEPGEAFF.

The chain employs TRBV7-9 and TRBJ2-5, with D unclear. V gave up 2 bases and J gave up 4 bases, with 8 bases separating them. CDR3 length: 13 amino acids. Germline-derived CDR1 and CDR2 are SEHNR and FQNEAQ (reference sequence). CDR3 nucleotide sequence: TGTGCCAGCAGCTTAATGGGTTTAGAGACCCAGTACTTC. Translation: CASSLMGLETQYF.

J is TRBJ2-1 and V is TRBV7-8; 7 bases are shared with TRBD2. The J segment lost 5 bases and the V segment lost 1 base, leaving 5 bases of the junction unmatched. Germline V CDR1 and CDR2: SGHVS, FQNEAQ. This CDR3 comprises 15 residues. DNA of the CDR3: TGTGCCAGCAGCTTAGTGCTAGCGGCCAACAATGAGCAGTTCTTC. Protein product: CASSLVLAANNEQFF.

The CDR3 spells CSARVQKGGKTSFF. The CDR3 DNA reads TGCAGTGCTAGAGTCCAAAAGGGGGGGAAGACGTCTTTCTTT. The rearrangement joins TRBV20-1 to TRBJ1-1, with D perhaps matching TRBD1 (6 bases). This CDR3 is 14 amino acids long. CDR1 DFQATT and CDR2 SNEGSKA come from the germline V gene (reference sequence). Trimming took 1 base from V and 12 from J, leaving 21 bases between them.

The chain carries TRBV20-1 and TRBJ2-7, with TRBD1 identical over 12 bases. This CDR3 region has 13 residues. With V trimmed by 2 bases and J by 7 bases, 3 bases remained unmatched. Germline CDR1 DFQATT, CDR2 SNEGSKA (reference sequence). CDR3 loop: CSARRDRGREQYF. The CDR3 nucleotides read TGCAGTGCTAGAAGGGACAGGGGGCGAGAGCAGTACTTC.

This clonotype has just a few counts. The CDR3 reads CASSQLGGSGANVLTF. The CDR3 DNA reads as TGCGCCAGCAGCCAATTAGGGGGCTCTGGGGCCAACGTCCTGACTTTC. The chain uses TRBV4-1 and TRBJ2-6, with a possible D match to TRBD1 (6 bases). The CDR3 totals 16 residues. Germline V CDR1 and CDR2: MGHRA, YSYEKL. Trimming pared 2 bases from V and 0 bases from J, leaving 8 bases between.

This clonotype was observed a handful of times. This chain's CDR3 is CASSSSGKDRDTQYF. The CDR3 bases are TGTGCCAGCAGCTCTAGCGGGAAGGACCGGGATACGCAGTATTTT. The chain links TRBV7-8 to TRBJ2-3, with 9 bases aligning to TRBD2. V lost 4 bases, J lost 6 bases, and 8 bases stayed unmatched. The CDR3 consists of 15 residues. Germline-derived CDR1 and CDR2 are SGHVS and FQNEAQ.

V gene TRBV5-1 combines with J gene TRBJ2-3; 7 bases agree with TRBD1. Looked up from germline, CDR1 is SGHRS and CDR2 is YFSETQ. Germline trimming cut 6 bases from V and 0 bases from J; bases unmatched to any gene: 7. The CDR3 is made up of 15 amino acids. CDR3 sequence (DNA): TGCGCCAGCACCCGTGAGGGGGCTAGCACAGATACGCAGTATTTT. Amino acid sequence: CASTREGASTDTQYF.

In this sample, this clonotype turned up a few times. The CDR3 DNA is TGTGCCAGCAGTTTGGACAGAAATACGCAGTATTTT. Translating gives CASSLDRNTQYF. V is TRBV12-3 or TRBV12-4 and J is TRBJ2-3; a weak D match, TRBD1 (6 bases). Trimming took 3 bases from V and 7 from J, leaving 8 bases between them. The CDR3 has 12 amino acids.

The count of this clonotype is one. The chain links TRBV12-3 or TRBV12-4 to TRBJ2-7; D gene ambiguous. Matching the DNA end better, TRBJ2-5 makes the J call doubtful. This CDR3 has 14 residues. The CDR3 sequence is CASSFSVSRETQYF. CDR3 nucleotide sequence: TGTGCCAGCAGTTTCTCCGTCTCCCGAGAGACCCAGTACTTC.

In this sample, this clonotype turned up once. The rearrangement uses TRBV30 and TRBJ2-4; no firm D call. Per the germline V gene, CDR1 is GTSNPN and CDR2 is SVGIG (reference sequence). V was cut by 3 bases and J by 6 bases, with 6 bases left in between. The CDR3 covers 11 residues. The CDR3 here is CAWSRRNIQYF. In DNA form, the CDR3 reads TGTGCCTGGAGCCGAAGAAACATTCAGTACTTC.

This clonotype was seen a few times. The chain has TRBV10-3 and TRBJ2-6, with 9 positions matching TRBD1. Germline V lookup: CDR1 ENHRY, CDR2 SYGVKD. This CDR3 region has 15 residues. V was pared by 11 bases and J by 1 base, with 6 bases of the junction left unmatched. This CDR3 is CASGTGWSGANVLTF. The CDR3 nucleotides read TGTGCCTCCGGGACAGGGTGGTCTGGGGCCAACGTCCTGACTTTC.